The entry that follows covers one TCR beta chain sequence. Its matching antigen is unknown. The study ran its PCR with 60 Vbeta and 13 Jbeta primers. Only in-frame clones appear in the TCRdb table, and some are missing; sequencing was by immunoSEQ multiplex PCR. The sample includes some 100,000 clones, about 75% seen only once; the top ten take 12%. This CDR3 is built from 16 residues. The germline CDR1 and CDR2 sequences are SGHRS and YFSETQ. V dropped 4 bases and J dropped 1 base, with 17 bases sitting between them. The entry originates in a study of cytomegalovirus exposure and HLA in healthy donors. Regarding the study as a whole: For presence/absence analyses, sequencing depth was assumed to be roughly uniform across donors.

The chain recombines TRBV5-1 with TRBJ1-2; D call uncertain. The sample taken for sequencing was PBMCs. The TCR originated in a woman in her thirties or forties in good health and CMV-seropositive. DNA of the CDR3: TGCGCCAGCAGCCCGGGTGGATTTCCCGTTAACTATGGCTACACCTTC. Its protein product is CASSPGGFPVNYGYTF.